This note documents a single TCR beta chain sequence. As yet, its antigen is unknown. The CDR3 has 16 residues. Germline loops: CDR1 MNHNY, CDR2 SVGAGI (reference sequence). V was pared by 5 bases and J by 6 bases, with 11 bases of the junction left unmatched. Genomic DNA (around 2 micrograms) was obtained from cryopreserved PBMCs for construction of TCR beta libraries. Repertoires were generated with immunoSEQ multiplex PCR, while TCRdb's copy carries only in-frame clones and drops some. The sample has 35,000 or so clones; 71% are singletons. The data stem from a study of cytotoxic CD8 clonotypes in ibrutinib-treated CLL. Study conclusions and caveats: Clonality rose at ibrutinib response and fell back toward baseline at progression. Baseline clonality exceeded age-matched healthy donors and tracked circulating CD8+ T-cell counts. Samples were collected at differing times from sustained-remission and progressing patients.

The chain is built from TRBV6-6 and TRBJ1-5, with 9 bases fitting TRBD1. Sequenced here: PBMCs, sampled at disease progression, from a patient treated with ibrutinib. The TCR originated in a human donor with chronic lymphocytic leukemia. The CDR3 here is CASSSRDRVLGQPQHF. CDR3 DNA sequence: TGTGCCAGCAGTAGTCGGGACAGGGTATTGGGTCAGCCCCAGCATTTT.